The rows below give T cell receptor beta chains drawn from one sample of a study of T cell changes during pregnancy in multiple sclerosis. Generated by immunoSEQ multiplex PCR, the TCRdb table keeps only in-frame clones and is missing some. The sample has 34,000 or so clones; roughly 90% are singletons. The material was peripheral blood, obtained in the second trimester of pregnancy. The receptors were sampled from a female donor in good health, enrolled as a control in a pregnancy study. Both conserved end residues are part of each CDR3. The D gene is left open where the match is weak. The listing skips clone size in some rows; elsewhere it reads once, few, many or a size class.

D	V	J	size	CDR3	DNA
.	TRBV27	TRBJ2-4	.	CASSLRPKNIQYF	TGTGCCAGCAGTTTGAGGCCCAAAAACATTCAGTACTTC
.	TRBV9	TRBJ2-7	.	CASSFLDSSYEQYF	TGTGCCAGCAGTTTCCTGGACAGCTCCTACGAGCAGTACTTC
TRBD1	TRBV6-5	TRBJ1-1	.	CASSYLGQGEAFF	TGTGCCAGCAGTTACCTAGGACAGGGTGAAGCTTTCTTT
TRBD2	TRBV7-8	TRBJ2-7	.	CASSFLEREYYEQYF	TGTGCCAGCAGCTTCCTTGAGCGGGAGTACTACGAGCAGTACTTC
TRBD1	TRBV28	TRBJ1-6	.	CASSLQGGGNSPLHF	TGTGCCAGCAGTTTACAGGGGGGAGGTAATTCACCCCTCCACTTT
TRBD1	TRBV4-2	TRBJ2-2	.	CASSQDVRGQAGELFF	TGTGCCAGCAGCCAAGATGTAAGGGGGCAAGCCGGGGAGCTGTTTTTT
TRBD1	TRBV29-1	TRBJ1-1	.	CSVTSQGQKAFF	TGCAGCGTCACCTCACAGGGGCAGAAAGCTTTCTTT
.	TRBV2	TRBJ1-2	.	CASSEGEFYGYTF	TGTGCCAGCAGTGAAGGGGAGTTCTATGGCTACACCTTC
TRBD1	TRBV29-1	TRBJ2-7	.	CSVVGGRRGEQYF	TGCAGCGTGGTAGGGGGCCGGCGCGGCGAGCAGTACTTC
.	TRBV7-8	TRBJ1-5	.	CASSLRGGQFGNQPQHF	TGTGCCAGCAGCTTAAGGGGGGGCCAATTTGGAAATCAGCCCCAGCATTTT
TRBD2	TRBV2	TRBJ2-1	.	CASSEATAGASEQFF	TGTGCCAGCAGTGAAGCGACAGCGGGAGCAAGTGAGCAGTTCTTC
TRBD1	TRBV15	TRBJ1-6	.	CATRKTGNNSPLHF	TGTGCCACCAGAAAGACAGGGAATAATTCACCCCTCCACTTT
.	TRBV4-3	TRBJ1-4	.	CASSQDIREKLFF	TGCGCCAGCAGCCAAGATATCAGGGAAAAACTGTTTTTT
.	TRBV5-8	TRBJ1-1	.	CASGTDSRTEAFF	TGTGCCAGCGGAACTGACAGCCGCACTGAAGCTTTCTTT
.	TRBV6-4	TRBJ2-3	.	CASAPRSATDTQYF	TGTGCCAGCGCACCTAGGAGTGCCACAGATACGCAGTATTTT
.	TRBV6-6	TRBJ1-2	.	CATLPGGGRANYGYTF	TGTGCCACCCTACCGGGGGGGGGTAGGGCTAACTATGGCTACACCTTC
.	TRBV18	TRBJ1-2	.	CASSPKQGDGYTF	TGTGCCAGCTCACCTAAACAGGGAGATGGCTACACCTTC
.	TRBV5-1	TRBJ1-1	few	CASSLTRNTEAFF	TGCGCCAGCAGCTTGACAAGAAACACTGAAGCTTTCTTT
TRBD1	TRBV7-9	TRBJ1-2	.	CASSSTGTYGYTF	TGTGCCAGCAGCTCGACAGGGACCTATGGCTACACCTTC
.	TRBV7-6	TRBJ2-7	.	CASSPIEHPAGQYF	TGTGCCAGCAGCCCTATTGAGCACCCGGCAGGGCAGTACTTC
.	TRBV5-1	TRBJ1-3	.	CASSLEQVSGNTIYF	TGCGCCAGCAGCTTGGAACAGGTCTCTGGAAACACCATATATTTT
.	TRBV7-8	TRBJ2-6	.	CASSGGAGAGANVLTF	TGTGCCAGCAGCGGAGGGGCAGGAGCTGGGGCCAACGTCCTGACTTTC
TRBD1	TRBV7-3	TRBJ2-7	few	CASSPDRVHEQYF	TGTGCCAGCAGCCCGGACAGGGTCCACGAGCAGTACTTC
.	TRBV5-6	TRBJ1-2	.	CASSTSWGEGYTF	TGTGCCAGCAGCACCTCTTGGGGAGAGGGCTACACCTTC
.	TRBV15	TRBJ2-1	.	CATSTQYNEQFF	TGTGCCACCAGTACACAGTACAATGAGCAGTTCTTC
.	TRBV7-2	TRBJ2-5	once	CASRRGGETQYF	TGTGCCAGCCGGCGGGGAGGAGAGACCCAGTACTTC
.	TRBV23-1	TRBJ2-5	.	CASRGGTQYF	TGCGCCAGCAGGGGGGGGACCCAGTACTTC
.	TRBV5-1	TRBJ2-2	.	CASSLVQQGTGELFF	TGCGCCAGCAGCTTGGTCCAGCAGGGCACCGGGGAGCTGTTTTTT
TRBD1	TRBV4-3	TRBJ2-7	.	CASSQDRTWDRAYEQYF	TGCGCCAGCAGCCAAGACCGTACCTGGGACAGGGCCTACGAGCAGTACTTC
.	TRBV6-5	TRBJ1-1	few	CASGRTAEGTEAFF	TGTGCCAGCGGGCGGACAGCCGAAGGGACTGAAGCTTTCTTT
.	TRBV2	TRBJ1-1	.	CATREDGSTEAFF	TGTGCCACCCGGGAGGACGGGAGCACTGAAGCTTTCTTT
.	TRBV19	TRBJ2-2	.	CASSIVATNTGELFF	TGTGCCAGTAGTATAGTAGCGACGAACACCGGGGAGCTGTTTTTT
.	TRBV7-2	TRBJ2-1	.	CASSLGYHPSGYNEQFF	TGTGCCAGCAGCTTAGGGTACCATCCTTCAGGGTACAATGAGCAGTTCTTC
.	TRBV6-4	TRBJ2-1	.	CASSDLSVSSYNEQFF	TGTGCCAGCAGTGATCTTTCGGTTAGCTCCTACAATGAGCAGTTCTTC
.	TRBV5-6	TRBJ1-2	once	CASSLGIKAGEADGYTF	TGTGCCAGCAGCTTGGGAATTAAAGCCGGGGAGGCTGATGGCTACACCTTC
.	TRBV11-2	TRBJ2-5	.	CASTPSRGETQYF	TGTGCCAGCACCCCCTCTAGGGGAGAGACCCAGTACTTC
TRBD1	TRBV5-1	TRBJ2-7	.	CASSFGQGVSYEQYF	TGCGCCAGCAGCTTCGGACAGGGGGTCTCCTACGAGCAGTACTTC
.	TRBV7-3	TRBJ2-7	.	CASSLGQVPYEQYF	TGTGCCAGCAGCTTAGGCCAGGTCCCCTACGAGCAGTACTTC
TRBD1	TRBV28	TRBJ2-2	.	CASSFGQGLAGELFF	TGTGCCAGCAGTTTTGGACAGGGGTTGGCCGGGGAGCTGTTTTTT
.	TRBV7-2	TRBJ2-2	once	CASSLARNTGELFF	TGTGCCAGCAGCTTAGCCCGGAACACCGGGGAGCTGTTTTTT
TRBD1	TRBV11-2	TRBJ2-7	.	CASSLAGRDSEQYF	TGTGCCAGCAGCTTAGCAGGCCGGGACAGCGAGCAGTACTTC
TRBD2	TRBV9	TRBJ2-7	.	CASSPGLAGGRGEQYF	TGTGCCAGCAGCCCGGGACTAGCGGGGGGGCGGGGGGAGCAGTACTTC
.	TRBV6-1	TRBJ1-5	once	CASSVGVIFNQPQHF	TGTGCCAGCAGTGTAGGGGTCATTTTCAATCAGCCCCAGCATTTT
.	TRBV10-3	TRBJ1-5	.	CASSDSLNQPQHF	TGTGCCAGCTCGGACAGCCTCAATCAGCCCCAGCATTTT
TRBD1	TRBV5-5	TRBJ2-2	.	CASSLNGQGYTGELFF	TGTGCCAGCAGCTTGAACGGACAGGGGTACACCGGGGAGCTGTTTTTT
.	TRBV15	TRBJ2-1	.	CATSSNLVGYNEQFF	TGTGCCACCAGCAGTAATCTAGTTGGTTACAATGAGCAGTTCTTC
.	TRBV7-9	TRBJ2-3	.	CASSFVADTQYF	TGTGCCAGCAGCTTTGTTGCGGATACGCAGTATTTT
.	TRBV28	TRBJ1-1	.	CASRLQGTEAFF	TGTGCCAGCAGACTGCAGGGGACTGAAGCTTTCTTT
.	TRBV4-3	TRBJ2-5	.	CASSQERRGMGQETQYF	TGCGCCAGCAGCCAAGAACGTAGGGGGATGGGCCAAGAGACCCAGTACTTC
.	TRBV2	TRBJ2-3	.	CASSMDTIGADTQYF	TGTGCCAGCAGTATGGACACGATTGGAGCGGATACGCAGTATTTT
.	TRBV4-1	TRBJ1-3	.	CASSLGASGNTIYF	TGCGCCAGCAGCCTAGGGGCCTCTGGAAACACCATATATTTT